These 29 T cell receptor beta chains came from one sample sequenced in a study of shared clonotypes between healthy human individuals. Libraries were prepared by immunoSEQ multiplex PCR; TCRdb keeps only in-frame clonotypes and omits some of them. This sample has some 1 million clones, with under 80% found just once. Specimen: memory CD4+ T cells sorted from blood. Subset given: CD45RA-negative fraction. The receptors here all came from a man aged 18 to 30 in good health.

The chain has TRBV5-6 and TRBJ1-1; D is undetermined. Germline lookup yields CDR1 SGHDT and CDR2 YYEEEE. The CDR3 runs to 13 residues. Trimming stripped 5 bases from V and 1 base from J, with 9 bases between. The CDR3 sequence is CASSSDQNTEAFF. DNA for the CDR3: TGTGCCAGCAGTTCGGACCAGAACACTGAAGCTTTCTTT.

The V and J genes are TRBV25-1 and TRBJ2-1; perhaps D is TRBD1 or TRBD2 (5 bases each). With 1 base removed from V and 12 bases from J, the gap between germline ends came to 13 bases. The germline V gene encodes CDR1 MGHDK and CDR2 SYGVNS. The length of the CDR3 is 13 residues. The CDR3, as DNA: TGTGCCAGCAGTGAATCGGGGTCAAGGGGGCAGTTCTTC. Its translation: CASSESGSRGQFF. Together with reference TRBV25-1 and TRBJ2-1, the CDR3 gives the full variable domain: EADIYQTPRYLVIGTGKKITLECSQTMGHDKMYWYQQDPGMELHLIHYSYGVNSTEKGDLSSESTVSRIRTEHFPLTLESARPSHTSQYLCASSESGSRGQFFGPGTRLTVL.

A note on this clone: The identical CDR3 is also encoded by other nucleotide sequences in the sample. This sequence joins TRBV5-1 and TRBJ2-1; D remains unclear. In germline, CDR1 is SGHRS, CDR2 YFSETQ. The CDR3 totals 12 residues. Trimming stripped 6 bases from V and 0 bases from J, with 4 bases between. The CDR3 region has the DNA TGCGCCAGCACAGACTCCTACAATGAGCAGTTCTTC. This translates into CASTDSYNEQFF.

Worth noting for this clone: Other DNA variants within this sample encode the same CDR3. The rearrangement uses TRBV7-9 and TRBJ2-1, with no clear D. With 1 base removed from V and 4 bases from J, the gap between germline ends came to 2 bases. This CDR3 has 12 residues. CDR1 SEHNR and CDR2 FQNEAQ come from the germline V gene (reference sequence). CDR3 loop: CASSLDYNEQFF. The CDR3 region has the DNA TGTGCCAGCAGCTTAGATTACAATGAGCAGTTCTTC.

The chain is built from TRBV30 and TRBJ2-6; D unresolved. The CDR3 is made up of 13 amino acids. V dropped 3 bases and J dropped 2 bases, with 5 bases sitting between them. Germline V CDR1 and CDR2: GTSNPN, SVGIG (reference sequence). This CDR3 reads CAWSFPGANVLTF. The CDR3 DNA reads TGTGCCTGGAGCTTCCCTGGGGCCAACGTCCTGACTTTC.

The V gene is TRBV27, the J gene TRBJ2-2; D is perhaps TRBD1 (5 bases). Deletions cut 6 bases from V and 1 base from J, with 12 bases between. The CDR3 is 15 amino acids. CDR1 and CDR2 (germline): MNHEY, SMNVEV (reference sequence). The CDR3 nucleotides are TGTGCCAGCAGCACAGGTATCTTGAACACCGGGGAGCTGTTTTTT. Encoded protein: CASSTGILNTGELFF.

The chain carries TRBV6-6 and TRBJ1-6, with TRBD1 matching 10 bases. Trimming cost V 4 bases and J 14 bases; bases outside gene matches: 8. The CDR3 spans 14 residues. CDR1 and CDR2 from the germline V gene are MNHNY and SVGAGI (reference sequence). Here the CDR3 reads CASSSTGGNVALHF. The DNA for the CDR3 is TGTGCCAGCAGTTCGACAGGGGGCAATGTGGCCCTCCACTTT.

This rearrangement joins TRBV21-1 to TRBJ2-7. TRBV21-1 is a listed pseudogene. The CDR3 is made up of 14 amino acids. CDR3 loop: CASEGRSVNYEQYF. As DNA, the CDR3 is TGTGCCAGTGAAGGACGGTCGGTGAACTACGAGCAGTACTTC.

The gene calls are TRBV2 and TRBJ2-7; TRBD1 or TRBD2 may be the D gene (5 bases each). V lost 6 bases to trimming and J lost 1 base, with 16 bases between them. This CDR3 is 15 amino acids long. Germline CDR1 reads SNHLY; CDR2 reads FYNNEI. CDR3 in amino acids: CASRVSGSRSYEQYF. In DNA form, the CDR3 reads TGTGCCAGCAGGGTTTCAGGGAGCAGGTCCTACGAGCAGTACTTC.

The V gene is TRBV6-5, the J gene TRBJ1-1, with 7 bases matching TRBD1. The trim removed 7 bases at V and 4 bases at J, leaving 9 bases unmatched. The CDR3 runs to 14 residues. Per the germline V gene, CDR1 is MNHEY and CDR2 is SVGAGI. The DNA of the CDR3 is TGTGCCAGCAACCCGGGACAGATGCGCACTGAAGCTTTCTTT. It encodes CASNPGQMRTEAFF.

The chain is built from TRBV7-3 and TRBJ1-4; TRBD1 aligns across 9 bases. Germline V gives CDR1 SGHTA, CDR2 FQGTGA. This CDR3 spans 15 amino acids. Trimming at V came to 4 bases and at J to 3 bases, leaving 3 bases not matched to a gene. The CDR3 region has the DNA TGTGCCAGCAGCTCGACAGGGGGGCCTAATGAAAAACTGTTTTTT. Translating gives CASSSTGGPNEKLFF.

The chain joins TRBV29-1 to TRBJ2-1; D is unresolved. Deletions cut 3 bases from V and 0 bases from J, with 9 bases between. This CDR3 comprises 14 residues. Germline V gene data show CDR1 as SQVTM and CDR2 as ANQGSEA. The CDR3 is CSVEERSSYNEQFF. The CDR3 coding sequence is TGCAGCGTTGAGGAGAGGAGCTCCTACAATGAGCAGTTCTTC.

This CDR3 reads CASSLDGRLYEQYF. CDR3 nucleotide sequence: TGTGCCAGCAGCTTAGACGGGAGACTCTACGAGCAGTACTTC. The V call is TRBV11-2, the J call TRBJ2-7; a possible D gene is TRBD2 (6 bases). Germline V gene sequence: CDR1 SGHAT, CDR2 FQNNGV. The germline V and J ends were trimmed by 0 bases and 3 bases, with 9 bases remaining between them. The CDR3 loop spans 14 amino acids.

The chain carries TRBV10-3 and TRBJ2-5; D is possibly TRBD1 or TRBD2 (5 bases each). The CDR3 totals 13 residues. Per germline, CDR1 ENHRY and CDR2 SYGVKD. V was trimmed by 4 bases and J by 7 bases, leaving 13 bases between them. CDR3 residues: CAISAPDGGTQYF. CDR3 sequence (DNA): TGTGCCATCAGTGCTCCTGATGGGGGGACCCAGTACTTC.

V usage is TRBV4-3 and J usage is TRBJ2-6; D not resolved. V lost 0 bases and J lost 1, with 13 bases in between. The CDR3 is 18 amino acids. CDR1 is LGHNA, CDR2 YSLEER, per germline. The CDR3 protein is CASSQEAGPRSGANVLTF. The CDR3 DNA is TGCGCCAGCAGCCAAGAGGCAGGACCAAGGTCTGGGGCCAACGTCCTGACTTTC.

V is TRBV11-2 and J is TRBJ2-5; tentatively, D is TRBD2 (6 bases). The V gene's germline CDR1 is SGHAT and CDR2 FQNNGV. V was trimmed by 0 bases and J by 1 base, leaving 9 bases between them. The CDR3 is 15 residues long. CDR3 sequence: CASSLDAGSQETQYF. In nucleotides, the CDR3 is TGTGCCAGCAGCTTAGATGCGGGGTCCCAAGAGACCCAGTACTTC.

The V and J genes are TRBV5-1 and TRBJ2-5; D is ambiguous. This CDR3 has 14 residues. From germline, CDR1 is SGHRS and CDR2 YFSETQ. With 0 bases removed from V and 2 bases from J, the gap between germline ends came to 8 bases. The CDR3 coding sequence is TGCGCCAGCAGCTTGGATCGGGCTCAAGAGACCCAGTACTTC. This gives the protein CASSLDRAQETQYF.

J is TRBJ2-7 and V is TRBV27; 10 bases map to TRBD1. With 6 bases clipped from V and 2 bases from J, the junction kept 7 bases outside the gene matches. The germline V gene encodes CDR1 MNHEY and CDR2 SMNVEV (reference sequence). CDR3 length: 15 residues. As DNA, the CDR3 is TGTGCCAGCAGCCGCCGGGACAGGGGAACCTACGAGCAGTACTTC. Its translation is CASSRRDRGTYEQYF.

About this clone: The sample carries other DNA sequences with the same CDR3. The genes are TRBV28 and TRBJ1-6, with no clear D. Trimming pared 3 bases from V and 8 bases from J, leaving 5 bases between. The germline V gene encodes CDR1 MDHEN and CDR2 SYDVKM. The CDR3 totals 12 residues. CDR3 in amino acids: CASSLRDSPLHF. In DNA form, the CDR3 reads TGTGCCAGCAGTTTGCGCGATTCACCCCTCCACTTT.

This sequence joins TRBV18 and TRBJ2-7, with D perhaps TRBD1 (5 bases). The ends were cut back, 8 bases at V and 4 bases at J, with 15 bases in the middle. This CDR3 comprises 13 residues. From germline, CDR1 is KGHSH and CDR2 LQKENI. In DNA, the CDR3 is TGTGCCAGCGCTCCGCCAGGGTCTTACGAGCAGTACTTC. Amino acid sequence: CASAPPGSYEQYF. The full variable domain, its missing parts supplied by reference TRBV18 and TRBJ2-7, is NAGVMQNPRHLVRRRGQEARLRCSPMKGHSHVYWYRQLPEEGLKFMVYLQKENIIDESGMPKERFSAEFPKEGPSILRIQQVVRGDSAAYFCASAPPGSYEQYFGPGTRLTVT.

The chain uses TRBV6-5 and TRBJ2-5; D gene ambiguous. The germline V gene has CDR1 MNHEY and CDR2 SVGAGI. V shed 2 bases and J shed 7 bases, with 14 bases lying between them. The CDR3 has 14 residues. The CDR3 is CASSYDRVGRTQYF. The CDR3 DNA follows: TGTGCCAGCAGTTACGATAGGGTTGGTAGGACCCAGTACTTC.

This clone was counted only a few times. The V call is TRBV2, the J call TRBJ1-5, with 8 nucleotides matching TRBD1. Germline loops: CDR1 SNHLY, CDR2 FYNNEI. The CDR3 length is 14 residues. Trimming removed 3 bases from V and 6 bases from J; junction bases left unmatched: 4. In DNA, the CDR3 is TGTGCCAGCAGTGACAGGGGGCTTAGTCAGCCCCAGCATTTT. Its translation: CASSDRGLSQPQHF.

The chain couples TRBV7-9 to TRBJ2-5; D gene ambiguous. Between the trimmed V and J ends, which lost 5 bases and 5 bases, there was a span of 15 bases. This CDR3 has 14 amino acids. Germline V gene sequence: CDR1 SEHNR, CDR2 FQNEAQ (reference sequence). The CDR3 sequence: CASSRPGPWETQYF. DNA for the CDR3: TGTGCCAGCAGCCGACCCGGGCCATGGGAGACCCAGTACTTC.

This clone was counted a few times. This rearrangement joins TRBV28 to TRBJ1-6; weak D call: TRBD1 (6 bases). V was cut by 7 bases and J by 4 bases, with 17 bases left in between. The CDR3 has 16 residues. The germline V gene has CDR1 MDHEN and CDR2 SYDVKM. CDR3 DNA: TGTGCCAGCACCCTGGCCCAGGGGCTATATAATTCACCCCTCCACTTT. It codes for CASTLAQGLYNSPLHF.

The V call is TRBV29-1, the J call TRBJ2-7, with D perhaps TRBD1 or TRBD2 (5 bases each). This CDR3 has 11 amino acids. The germline V and J ends were trimmed by 6 bases and 6 bases, with 12 bases remaining between them. Germline loops: CDR1 SQVTM, CDR2 ANQGSEA. Here the CDR3 DNA reads TGCAGCGTCGCGTTTGGGGGCGAGCAGTACTTC. Encoded protein: CSVAFGGEQYF.

Notes on this clone: A read error is possible here, since a much larger clone lies one base away. The identical CDR3 is also encoded by other nucleotide sequences in the sample. This sequence joins TRBV28 and TRBJ2-7; no clear D gene. The germline V gene has CDR1 MDHEN and CDR2 SYDVKM. This CDR3 is built from 11 residues. V was pared by 6 bases and J by 3 bases, with 6 bases between. CDR3 DNA sequence: TGTGCCAGCAGCCTAAACTACGAGCAGTACTTC. Protein sequence: CASSLNYEQYF. Using reference TRBV28 and TRBJ2-7 for the parts outside the CDR3, the full variable domain is DVKVTQSSRYLVKRTGEKVFLECVQDMDHENMFWYRQDPGLGLRLIYFSYDVKMKEKGDIPEGYSVSREKKERFSLILESASTNQTSMYLCASSLNYEQYFGPGTRLTVT.

The chain combines TRBV4-1 with TRBJ2-3; 12 bases map to TRBD1. The CDR3 totals 17 residues. Germline-derived CDR1 and CDR2 are MGHRA and YSYEKL. The V and J ends lost 2 bases and 4 bases, in that order; junction bases with no gene match: 7. This CDR3 is CASSQSPGQGAADTQYF. DNA for the CDR3: TGCGCCAGCAGCCAATCCCCGGGACAGGGGGCTGCAGATACGCAGTATTTT.

The V gene is TRBV6-6, the J gene TRBJ2-7; 9 nucleotides match TRBD1. The V and J ends lost 6 bases and 0 bases, in that order; junction bases with no gene match: 9. This CDR3 region has 16 residues. The germline CDR1 and CDR2 sequences are MNHNY and SVGAGI (reference sequence). The CDR3 sequence is CASSKTPGQGSYEQYF. As DNA, the CDR3 is TGTGCCAGCAGCAAAACCCCGGGACAGGGCTCCTACGAGCAGTACTTC.

This clone was detected a few times. V gene TRBV6-6 combines with J gene TRBJ1-1; D is undetermined. V lost 7 bases to trimming and J lost 0 bases, with 9 bases between them. Germline V gene sequence: CDR1 MNHNY, CDR2 SVGAGI (reference sequence). The CDR3 runs to 13 residues. CDR3 residues: CASTSPVNTEAFF. Written as DNA, the CDR3 is TGTGCCAGCACCTCGCCGGTGAACACTGAAGCTTTCTTT.